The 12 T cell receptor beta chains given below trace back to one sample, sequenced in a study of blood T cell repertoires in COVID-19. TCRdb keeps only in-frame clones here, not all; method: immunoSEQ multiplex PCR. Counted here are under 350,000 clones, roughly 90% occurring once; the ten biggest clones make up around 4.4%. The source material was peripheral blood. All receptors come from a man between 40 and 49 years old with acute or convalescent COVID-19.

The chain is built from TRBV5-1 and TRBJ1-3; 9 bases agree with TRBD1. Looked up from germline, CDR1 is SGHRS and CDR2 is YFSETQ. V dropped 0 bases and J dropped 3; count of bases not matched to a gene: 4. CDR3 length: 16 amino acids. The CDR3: CASSLGDRGIGNTIYF. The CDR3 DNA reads TGCGCCAGCAGCTTGGGAGACAGGGGGATTGGAAACACCATATATTTT.

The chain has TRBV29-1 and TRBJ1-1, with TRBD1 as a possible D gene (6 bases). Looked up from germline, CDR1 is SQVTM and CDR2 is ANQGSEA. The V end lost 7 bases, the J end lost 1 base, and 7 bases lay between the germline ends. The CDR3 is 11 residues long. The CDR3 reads CSAQGNTEAFF. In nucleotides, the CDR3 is TGCAGCGCACAGGGGAACACTGAAGCTTTCTTT.

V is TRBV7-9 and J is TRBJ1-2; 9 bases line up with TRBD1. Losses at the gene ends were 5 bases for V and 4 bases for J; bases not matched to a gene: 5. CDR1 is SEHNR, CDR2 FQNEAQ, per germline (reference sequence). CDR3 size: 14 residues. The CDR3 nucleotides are TGTGCCAGCAGCACAGGGGGCGGTGGCTATGGCTACACCTTC. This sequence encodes CASSTGGGGYGYTF.

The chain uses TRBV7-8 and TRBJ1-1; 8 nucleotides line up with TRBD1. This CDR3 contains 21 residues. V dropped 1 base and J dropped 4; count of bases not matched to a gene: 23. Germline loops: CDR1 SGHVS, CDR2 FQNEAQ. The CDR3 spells CASSLGGSDRGNFWTSTEAFF. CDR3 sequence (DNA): TGTGCCAGCAGCTTAGGCGGGTCCGACAGGGGAAACTTTTGGACCTCCACTGAAGCTTTCTTT.

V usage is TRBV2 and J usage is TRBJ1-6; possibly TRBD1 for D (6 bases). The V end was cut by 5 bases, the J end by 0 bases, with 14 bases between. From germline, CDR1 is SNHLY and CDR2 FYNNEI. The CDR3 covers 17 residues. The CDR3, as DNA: TGTGCCAGCAGTCTTACAGGGCCCAGCTCCTATAATTCACCCCTCCACTTT. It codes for CASSLTGPSSYNSPLHF.

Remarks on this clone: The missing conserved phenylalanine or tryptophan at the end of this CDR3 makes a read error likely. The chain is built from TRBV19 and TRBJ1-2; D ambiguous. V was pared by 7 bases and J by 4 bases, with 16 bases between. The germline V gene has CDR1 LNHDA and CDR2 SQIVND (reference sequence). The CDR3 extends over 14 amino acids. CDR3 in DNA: TGTGCCAGTACCTCCTGGGAGATGGCCTATGGCTACACCCTC. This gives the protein CASTSWEMAYGYTL.

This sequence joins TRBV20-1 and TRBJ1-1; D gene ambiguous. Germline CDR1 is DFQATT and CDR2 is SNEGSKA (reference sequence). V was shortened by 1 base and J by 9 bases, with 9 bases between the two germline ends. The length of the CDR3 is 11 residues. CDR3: CSARGREKAFF. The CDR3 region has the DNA TGCAGTGCTAGAGGTAGGGAGAAAGCTTTCTTT.

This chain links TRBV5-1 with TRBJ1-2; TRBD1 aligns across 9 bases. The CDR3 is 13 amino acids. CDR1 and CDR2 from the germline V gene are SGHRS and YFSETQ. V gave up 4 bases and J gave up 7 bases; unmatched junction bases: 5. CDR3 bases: TGCGCCAGCAGCCGCGGGACAGGGTCTGGCTACACCTTC. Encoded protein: CASSRGTGSGYTF.

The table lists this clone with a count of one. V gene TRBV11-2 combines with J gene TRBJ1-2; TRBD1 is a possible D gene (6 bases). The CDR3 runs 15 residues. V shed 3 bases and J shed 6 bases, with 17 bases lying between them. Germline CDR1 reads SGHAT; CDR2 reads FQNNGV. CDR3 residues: CASSLALGGANGYTF. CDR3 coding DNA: TGTGCCAGCAGCTTGGCCCTTGGGGGGGCCAATGGCTACACCTTC.

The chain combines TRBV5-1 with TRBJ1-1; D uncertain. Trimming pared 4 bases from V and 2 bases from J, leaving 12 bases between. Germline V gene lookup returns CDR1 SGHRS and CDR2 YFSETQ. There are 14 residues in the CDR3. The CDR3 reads CASSLDHLNTEAFF. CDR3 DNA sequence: TGCGCCAGCAGCCTGGACCACTTAAACACTGAAGCTTTCTTT.

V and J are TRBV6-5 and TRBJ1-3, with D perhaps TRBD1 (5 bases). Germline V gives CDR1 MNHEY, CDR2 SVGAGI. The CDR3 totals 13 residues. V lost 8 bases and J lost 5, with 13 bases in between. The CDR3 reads CASGRDLRNTIYF. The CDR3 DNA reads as TGTGCCAGCGGGCGGGACCTCAGAAACACCATATATTTT.

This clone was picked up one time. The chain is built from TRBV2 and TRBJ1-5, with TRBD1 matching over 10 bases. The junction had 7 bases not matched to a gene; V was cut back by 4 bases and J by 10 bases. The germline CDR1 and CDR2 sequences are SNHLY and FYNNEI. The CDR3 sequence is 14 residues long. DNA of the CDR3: TGTGCCAGCAGTGTGACAGGGGGCCTGCAACCCCAGCATTTT. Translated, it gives CASSVTGGLQPQHF.